Listed below are T cell receptor beta chains from one sample, sequenced in a study of blood T cell repertoires in COVID-19. Data came from immunoSEQ multiplex PCR; TCRdb stores just in-frame clones and leaves some out. The sample lists some 200,000 clones; approximately 86% were seen once. Sequencing was done on a sample of peripheral blood. The receptors come from a man aged 55 to 70 with COVID-19, enrolled during active disease. CDR3s include the opening cysteine and the closing phenylalanine or tryptophan. A D gene is named only where the DNA matches it firmly. Size is stated for part of the rows, as once, few or many counts, or as a class when the clone is expanded.

>TRBV9|TRBD1|-|TRBJ2-5|14
CASSGRDRQETQYF
TGTGCCAGCAGCGGACGGGACAGACAAGAGACCCAGTACTTC
>TRBV30|TRBD1|-|TRBJ2-7|13
CAWDFRTGLKQYF
TGTGCCTGGGATTTTAGGACAGGGTTAAAGCAGTACTTC
>TRBV7-6|TRBD1|once|TRBJ1-2|14
CASSLGRGQSGYTF
TGTGCCAGCAGCTTGGGAAGGGGGCAGAGTGGCTACACCTTC
>TRBV19|TRBD2|-|TRBJ2-3|16
CASSRASGGSTDTQYF
TGTGCCAGTAGTAGGGCTAGCGGGGGTAGCACAGATACGCAGTATTTT
>TRBV10-3|TRBD2|-|TRBJ2-3|14
CAINSGRGTDTQYF
TGTGCCATTAATAGCGGGAGGGGAACTGATACGCAGTATTTT
>TRBV4-1|-|-|TRBJ1-6|15
CASSRTVSYNSPLHF
TGCGCCAGCAGCCGGACAGTGAGTTATAATTCACCCCTCCACTTT
>TRBV7-9|-|-|TRBJ2-4|14
CASSLRGAKNIQYF
TGTGCCAGCAGCTTAAGAGGAGCCAAAAACATTCAGTACTTC
>TRBV3-1/TRBV3-2|-|-|TRBJ1-5|11
CASSQEGAQHF
TGTGCCAGCAGCCAAGAAGGGGCCCAGCATTTT
>TRBV7-2|TRBD2|-|TRBJ2-1|15
CASSPGAGPNNEQFF
TGTGCCAGCAGCCCGGGAGCGGGGCCTAACAATGAGCAGTTCTTC
>TRBV6-1|-|-|TRBJ1-2|12
CASSEARGFYTF
TGTGCCAGCAGTGAAGCGCGGGGATTCTACACCTTC
>TRBV6-2/TRBV6-3|-|-|TRBJ2-5|13
CASSFMRRDAQYF
TGTGCCAGCAGTTTCATGCGCAGGGATGCCCAGTACTTC
>TRBV29-1|TRBD2|once|TRBJ2-1|13
CSVVTSGRNEQFF
TGCAGCGTTGTGACTAGCGGGCGTAATGAGCAGTTCTTC
>TRBV4-1|TRBD1|-|TRBJ1-4|14
CASSQTGSGEKLFF
TGCGCCAGCAGCCAGACAGGGTCAGGAGAAAAACTGTTTTTT
>TRBV19|TRBD1|-|TRBJ2-5|14
CASSPGQGKETQYF
TGTGCCAGTAGTCCAGGACAGGGTAAAGAGACCCAGTACTTC
>TRBV19|-|-|TRBJ2-3|13
CASKAGSTDTQYF
TGTGCCAGTAAGGCCGGGAGCACAGATACGCAGTATTTT
>TRBV3-1/TRBV3-2|TRBD1|-|TRBJ2-5|19
CASSPRDRGDPRGWETQYF
TGTGCCAGCAGTCCCCGGGACAGGGGCGACCCTCGGGGCTGGGAGACCCAGTACTTC
>TRBV7-9|TRBD1|-|TRBJ1-1|17
CASSLRGRGTGNTEAFF
TGTGCCAGCAGCTTACGGGGTCGGGGGACAGGTAACACTGAAGCTTTCTTT
>TRBV19|TRBD2|-|TRBJ2-2|16
CASSSGLAGIPGELFF
TGTGCCAGTAGTAGCGGCTTAGCGGGAATTCCCGGGGAGCTGTTTTTT
>TRBV7-6|-|-|TRBJ1-6|13
CASSYGSDSPLHF
TGTGCCAGCAGCTATGGCTCTGATTCACCCCTCCACTTT
>TRBV6-5|-|few|TRBJ1-6|15
CASSLTGSGNSPLHF
TGTGCCAGCAGTCTAACAGGGTCAGGAAATTCACCCCTCCACTTT
>TRBV28|TRBD1|-|TRBJ1-2|13
CASSLGRGLGYTF
TGTGCCAGCAGTTTGGGCAGGGGGCTTGGCTACACCTTC
>TRBV20-1|-|-|TRBJ1-2|12
CSASVSNYGYTF
TGCAGTGCTAGTGTCAGTAACTATGGCTACACCTTC
>TRBV5-4|-|once|TRBJ1-6|13
CASTGGDNSPLHF
TGTGCCAGCACGGGGGGGGATAATTCACCCCTCCACTTT
>TRBV10-2|TRBD2|-|TRBJ2-7|15
CASSGLAGVLSEQYF
TGCGCCAGCAGTGGGCTAGCGGGAGTCCTTAGCGAGCAGTACTTC
>TRBV15|TRBD2|-|TRBJ2-6|16
CATSFEGGSGANVLTF
TGTGCCACCAGCTTCGAGGGAGGGTCCGGGGCCAACGTCCTGACTTTC
>TRBV7-8|-|-|TRBJ1-2|16
CASSPERVGRAYGYTF
TGTGCCAGCAGCCCGGAGAGGGTTGGGAGAGCCTATGGCTACACCTTC
>TRBV9|TRBD2|-|TRBJ2-1|16
CASSVGGGRLDGEQFF
TGTGCCAGCAGCGTAGGCGGGGGGCGGTTAGACGGTGAGCAGTTCTTC
>TRBV3-1/TRBV3-2|-|-|TRBJ2-3|15
CASSQAVGGPDTQYF
TGTGCCAGCAGCCAAGCGGTGGGAGGCCCAGATACGCAGTATTTT
>TRBV6-2/TRBV6-3|TRBD1|-|TRBJ1-4|15
CASSPYRTGGEKLFF
TGTGCCAGCAGCCCTTACCGGACAGGTGGAGAAAAACTGTTTTTT
>TRBV12-3/TRBV12-4|-|once|TRBJ1-2|13
CASSWTANYGYTF
TGTGCCAGCAGTTGGACAGCTAACTATGGCTACACCTTC
>TRBV27|-|-|TRBJ2-6|15
CASSMQTSGANVLTF
TGTGCCAGCAGTATGCAGACATCTGGGGCCAACGTCCTGACTTTC
>TRBV2|TRBD1|-|TRBJ1-1|15
CASSQKRTGGTEAFF
TGTGCCAGCAGCCAGAAACGGACAGGGGGCACTGAAGCTTTCTTT
>TRBV19|-|-|TRBJ1-5|14
CASREESMYQPQHF
TGTGCCAGTAGAGAGGAATCGATGTATCAGCCCCAGCATTTT
>TRBV12-3/TRBV12-4|-|-|TRBJ1-5|13
CASSAPGGGPQHF
TGTGCCAGCAGCGCTCCGGGCGGGGGGCCCCAGCATTTT
>TRBV3-1/TRBV3-2|-|-|TRBJ1-1|14
CASSLTGGNTEAFF
TGTGCCAGCAGCCTTACCGGAGGGAACACTGAAGCTTTCTTT
>TRBV14|-|-|TRBJ1-3|13
CASSSSGGNTIYF
TGTGCCAGCAGCTCGAGCGGAGGAAACACCATATATTTT